One and the same sample provided the 18 T cell receptor beta chains below, sequenced in a study of blood T cell repertoires in COVID-19. Clones were sequenced by immunoSEQ multiplex PCR, and TCRdb holds only the in-frame ones, with some missing. The sample yields around 250,000 clones, about nine tenths seen once. Source material: peripheral blood. These receptors were collected from a man aged 55 to 70 with acute or convalescent COVID-19.

The J gene is TRBJ1-1, the V gene TRBV9, with D hard to call. The CDR3 has 15 amino acids. Germline V gene lookup returns CDR1 SGDLS and CDR2 YYNGEE. The V end was cut by 5 bases, the J end by 7 bases, with 21 bases between. The CDR3 DNA follows: TGTGCCAGCAGTGCCACAGCTCTCCGACCCTTTGAAGCTTTCTTT. Residues: CASSATALRPFEAFF.

The chain is built from TRBV25-1 and TRBJ2-2; possibly TRBD1 for D (6 bases). CDR3 length: 12 residues. The germline V gene has CDR1 MGHDK and CDR2 SYGVNS. The V end lost 5 bases, the J end lost 9 bases, and 10 bases lay between the germline ends. CDR3 region: CASSSGVRELFF. The CDR3 DNA follows: TGTGCCAGCAGTTCAGGGGTCAGGGAGCTGTTTTTT.

The chain carries TRBV19 and TRBJ2-3, with TRBD2 identical over 10 bases. The CDR3 totals 17 residues. V gave up 5 bases and J gave up 5 bases; unmatched junction bases: 13. Germline loops: CDR1 LNHDA, CDR2 SQIVND (reference sequence). The CDR3 region has the DNA TGTGCCAGTAGTGTACTCCCAGCGGGAGGGCCAGGAGATACGCAGTATTTT. It yields the protein CASSVLPAGGPGDTQYF.

The chain joins TRBV6-4 to TRBJ1-5; tentatively, D is TRBD1 (5 bases). Germline assignment: CDR1 MRHNA and CDR2 SNTAGT. V shed 6 bases and J shed 6 bases, with 18 bases lying between them. The CDR3 extends over 15 amino acids. CDR3 region: CASRLGQGGSQPQHF. In DNA form, the CDR3 reads TGTGCCAGCAGGCTGGGGCAGGGAGGAAGTCAGCCCCAGCATTTT.

This chain links TRBV4-3 with TRBJ2-3; the match to TRBD2 covers 9 bases. V trimming: 0 bases; J trimming: 5 bases; junction bases outside the gene matches: 9. This CDR3 contains 17 residues. Germline CDR1 is LGHNA and CDR2 is YSLEER. CDR3 bases: TGCGCCAGCAGCCAAGATATAAGAGCGGGAGGAGGAGATACGCAGTATTTT. Its translation is CASSQDIRAGGGDTQYF.

The CDR3 bases are TGTGCCAGCAGTTACACCCGGGACAGGGGAGTATTGGGACAGCCCCAGCATTTT. This codes for CASSYTRDRGVLGQPQHF. The J gene is TRBJ1-5, the V gene TRBV6-2 or TRBV6-3; TRBD1 matches at 10 bases. This CDR3 contains 18 residues. Trimming took 2 bases from V and 7 from J; bases not matched to a gene: 14. In germline, CDR1 is MNHEY, CDR2 SVGEGT.

The rearrangement joins TRBV7-9 to TRBJ1-1, with 7 nucleotides matching TRBD1. This CDR3 spans 18 amino acids. With V trimmed by 0 bases and J by 6 bases, 16 bases remained unmatched. CDR1 is SEHNR and CDR2 is FQNEAQ in the germline V gene (reference sequence). CDR3 in amino acids: CASSLAQGGKRKWAEAFF. The CDR3 coding sequence is TGTGCCAGCAGCTTAGCGCAAGGGGGCAAGAGAAAGTGGGCTGAAGCTTTCTTT.

This chain joins TRBV10-3 and TRBJ1-6; no reliable D call. From germline, CDR1 is ENHRY and CDR2 SYGVKD. V was trimmed by 3 bases and J by 8 bases, leaving 8 bases between them. This CDR3 region has 13 residues. CDR3: CAISDSGDSPLHF. CDR3 coding DNA: TGTGCCATCAGTGATTCCGGGGATTCACCCCTCCACTTT.

J is TRBJ2-5 and V is TRBV6-1; D ambiguous. The CDR3 spans 14 residues. Trimming took off 0 bases at V and 4 bases at J, with 9 bases between the two ends. In germline, CDR1 is MNHNS, CDR2 SASEGT. The CDR3 reads CASSEARVPETQYF. In DNA form, the CDR3 reads TGTGCCAGCAGTGAAGCGCGAGTACCAGAGACCCAGTACTTC.

The genes are TRBV7-9 and TRBJ1-1; D is unresolved. Germline values: CDR1 SEHNR, CDR2 FQNEAQ (reference sequence). The V gene lost 7 bases and the J gene lost 0 bases, with 15 bases spanning the gap. The CDR3 runs to 15 residues. The CDR3 loop is CASTPFLAVNTEAFF. The CDR3 bases are TGTGCCAGCACCCCCTTCCTGGCAGTGAACACTGAAGCTTTCTTT.

J is TRBJ1-1 and V is TRBV19; TRBD1 aligns across 8 bases. The J segment lost 7 bases and the V segment lost 7 bases, leaving 11 bases of the junction unmatched. The CDR3 sequence is 14 residues long. CDR1 and CDR2 (germline): LNHDA, SQIVND (reference sequence). CDR3 nucleotide sequence: TGTGCCAGTAATCACAACCCCGGACAGGGTGAAGCTTTCTTT. This gives the protein CASNHNPGQGEAFF.

The rearrangement links TRBV9 to TRBJ2-7; TRBD2 matches 7 bases. Germline V gene data show CDR1 as SGDLS and CDR2 as YYNGEE. The CDR3 is 16 residues long. After removal of 2 bases from V and 6 bases from J, the junction contained 14 bases not matched to a gene. The chain's CDR3 is CASSVTTGLNSGEQYF. CDR3 sequence (DNA): TGTGCCAGCAGCGTGACTACGGGACTAAATTCCGGCGAGCAGTACTTC.

The chain combines TRBV24-1 with TRBJ1-4; 11 bases match TRBD1. The CDR3 spans 16 residues. V was pared by 5 bases and J by 6 bases, with 7 bases of the junction left unmatched. Per germline, CDR1 KGHDR and CDR2 SFDVKD. Here the CDR3 reads CATSAGGDRGYEKLFF. For the CDR3, the DNA is TGTGCCACCAGTGCCGGCGGGGACAGGGGGTATGAAAAACTGTTTTTT.

The V gene is TRBV5-1, the J gene TRBJ2-7, with 9 nucleotides matching TRBD2. Trimming took 4 bases from V and 1 from J; bases not matched to a gene: 6. The CDR3 runs 15 residues. Germline CDR1 and CDR2: SGHRS and YFSETQ. The CDR3 loop reads CASSLSGSASYEQYF. CDR3 sequence (DNA): TGCGCCAGCAGCCTTAGCGGGAGTGCGTCCTACGAGCAGTACTTC.

This clone was counted a single time. The rearrangement joins TRBV6-5 to TRBJ1-1; possible D gene TRBD1, 6 bases. The CDR3 length is 13 residues. V was shortened by 5 bases and J by 4 bases, with 11 bases between the two germline ends. In germline, CDR1 is MNHEY, CDR2 SVGAGI. The CDR3 bases are TGTGCCAGCAGTACCCGAGGGGGCACTGAAGCTTTCTTT. Its protein product is CASSTRGGTEAFF.

This chain joins TRBV13 and TRBJ2-5; a weak D match, TRBD2 (5 bases). The ends were cut back, 3 bases at V and 5 bases at J, with 13 bases in the middle. Germline V lookup: CDR1 PRHDT, CDR2 FYEKMQ (reference sequence). The CDR3 runs to 14 residues. CDR3 loop: CASSFFRDEETQYF. DNA for the CDR3: TGTGCCAGCAGCTTCTTTCGGGATGAGGAGACCCAGTACTTC.

The chain is built from TRBV14 and TRBJ1-1; possible D gene TRBD1, 5 bases. The V and J ends lost 1 base and 5 bases respectively, with 11 bases between them. Per germline, CDR1 SGHDN and CDR2 FVKESK. This CDR3 has 14 residues. The DNA for the CDR3 is TGTGCCAGCAGCCAAGTCATCGGGGGGACTGAAGCTTTCTTT. Protein sequence: CASSQVIGGTEAFF.

The chain has TRBV7-9 and TRBJ1-6; 10 nucleotides agree with TRBD1. Trimming cost V 5 bases and J 7 bases; bases outside gene matches: 2. The germline CDR1 and CDR2 sequences are SEHNR and FQNEAQ (reference sequence). There are 14 residues in the CDR3. In DNA form, the CDR3 reads TGTGCCAGCAGCATGGGACAGGGGAATTCACCCCTCCACTTT. Its translation: CASSMGQGNSPLHF. Variable domain in full (rest from reference TRBV7-9 and TRBJ1-6): DTGVSQNPRHKITKRGQNVTFRCDPISEHNRLYWYRQTLGQGPEFLTYFQNEAQLEKSRLLSDRFSAERPKGSFSTLEIQRTEQGDSAMYLCASSMGQGNSPLHFGNGTRLTVT.